The clone carrying this T cell receptor (beta chain) is labeled as medium-sized. Its target is unknown. This entry belongs to a study of spatial heterogeneity in lung cancer. Documented time point: sample taken at primary tumor resection. Sequencing of whole RNA from tumor, nontumor lung or frozen PBMC involved no sorting. This CDR3 has 16 residues. Germline CDR1 and CDR2: MNHEY and SMNVEV (reference sequence). The V end was cut by 2 bases, the J end by 9 bases, with 17 bases between. Study observations and caveats: Of the expanded TCRs, ubiquitous and regional counts tracked the counts of ubiquitous and regional nonsynonymous mutations, respectively. Estimated TCR-seq coverage of tumor T cells was only around 7% for alpha chains. For beta chains, the corresponding estimate was around 14%. Tumor mutation counts were tracked by expanded intratumoral alpha and beta TCR counts.

TCR cDNA molecules each carried a unique molecular identifier. A single record per CDR3 protein comes from TCRdb applying MiXCR to the 5' RACE reads. The table shows fewer than 7,000 distinct CDR3 sequences, with roughly 7.7% occurring only once. Specimen: lung tumor tissue, collected at surgery. The sequence was obtained from a female donor with early-stage non-small cell lung cancer. The V and J genes are TRBV27 and TRBJ1-6, with TRBD1 as a possible D gene (5 bases). The CDR3 loop reads CASSLGARQGGSPLHF. The CDR3, as DNA: TGTGCCAGCAGTTTAGGCGCCAGGCAGGGAGGTTCACCCCTCCACTTT.